One and the same sample provided the 4 T cell receptor beta chains below, sequenced in a study of blood T cell repertoires in COVID-19. The method was immunoSEQ multiplex PCR; TCRdb's version includes in-frame clones alone and lacks a portion of them. The table shows approximately 170,000 clones, with about four fifths occurring only once. The sequenced material came from peripheral blood. The receptors here all came from a woman at least 80 years old with active or convalescent COVID-19.

The chain uses TRBV19 and TRBJ1-2; tentative D call: TRBD1 (5 bases). The CDR3 covers 15 residues. V lost 1 base and J lost 0, with 9 bases in between. Germline-derived CDR1 and CDR2 are LNHDA and SQIVND (reference sequence). The CDR3, as DNA: TGTGCCAGTAGTATAGGACAGAGCACTAACTATGGCTACACCTTC. Its translation is CASSIGQSTNYGYTF.

The chain couples TRBV24-1 to TRBJ2-5; TRBD2 is a possible D gene (6 bases). Deletions cut 0 bases from V and 8 bases from J, with 15 bases between. Germline V gives CDR1 KGHDR, CDR2 SFDVKD. This CDR3 contains 15 residues. DNA of the CDR3: TGTGCCACCAGTGATTTGGCGGGACCATCGGACACCCAGTACTTC. Residues: CATSDLAGPSDTQYF.

This rearrangement joins TRBV19 to TRBJ2-5; TRBD2 matches 7 bases. The length of the CDR3 is 16 residues. After removal of 4 bases from V and 2 bases from J, the junction contained 10 bases not matched to a gene. The germline V gene has CDR1 LNHDA and CDR2 SQIVND (reference sequence). The CDR3 spells CASSRIGRLGQETQYF. As DNA, the CDR3 is TGTGCCAGTAGTAGAATCGGGAGGCTGGGACAAGAGACCCAGTACTTC.

The table lists this clone with a count of one. The DNA of the CDR3 is TGTGCTAGTGGTATCACGAACACCGGGGAGCTGTTTTTT. Translating gives CASGITNTGELFF. V gene TRBV12-5 combines with J gene TRBJ2-2; D gene uncertain. Germline CDR1 and CDR2: LGHNT and FRNRAP. The germline V and J ends were trimmed by 5 bases and 0 bases, with 4 bases remaining between them. The CDR3 sequence is 13 residues long. The full variable domain, its missing parts supplied by reference TRBV12-5 and TRBJ2-2, is DARVTQTPRHKVTEMGQEVTMRCQPILGHNTVFWYRQTMMQGLELLAYFRNRAPLDDSGMPKDRFSAEMPDATLATLKIQPSEPRDSAVYFCASGITNTGELFFGEGSRLTVL.